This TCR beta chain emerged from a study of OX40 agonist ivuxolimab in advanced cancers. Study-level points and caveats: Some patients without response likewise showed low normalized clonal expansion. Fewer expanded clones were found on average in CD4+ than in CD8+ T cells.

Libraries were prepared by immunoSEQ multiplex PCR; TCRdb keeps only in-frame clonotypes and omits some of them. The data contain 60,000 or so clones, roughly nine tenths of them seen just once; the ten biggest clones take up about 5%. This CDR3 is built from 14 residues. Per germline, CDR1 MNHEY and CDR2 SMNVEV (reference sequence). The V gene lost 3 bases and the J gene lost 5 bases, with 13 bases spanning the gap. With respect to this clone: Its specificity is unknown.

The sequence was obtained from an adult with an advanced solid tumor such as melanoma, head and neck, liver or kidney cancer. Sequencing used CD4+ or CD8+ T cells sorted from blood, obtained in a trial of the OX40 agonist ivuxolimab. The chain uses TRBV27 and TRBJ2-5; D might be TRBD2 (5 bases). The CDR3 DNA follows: TGTGCCAGCAGTTTGGAACGGGGTGGTGAGACCCAGTACTTC. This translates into CASSLERGGETQYF.